This paragraph reports one T cell receptor beta chain. V shed 7 bases and J 0 bases; nucleotides not matched to a gene: 10. CDR3 length: 15 residues. Germline-derived CDR1 and CDR2 are SQVTM and ANQGSEA. The source of the sample is a study of cytomegalovirus exposure and HLA in healthy donors. With 60 Vbeta and 13 Jbeta primers, the PCR was carried out. TCRdb keeps only in-frame clones here, not all; method: immunoSEQ multiplex PCR. The sample has some 140,000 clones, roughly 80% seen once. The clonotype comes from a man between 25 and 39 years old in good health and CMV-seropositive. The material sequenced was PBMCs. The chain combines TRBV29-1 with TRBJ1-1; the match to TRBD1 covers 8 bases. The CDR3 DNA reads TGCAGCGCCGGGGACAGGTGGGCTTTGAACACTGAAGCTTTCTTT. Protein: CSAGDRWALNTEAFF. The whole variable domain, remainder taken from reference TRBV29-1 and TRBJ1-1, is SAVISQKPSRDICQRGTSLTIQCQVDSQVTMMFWYRQQPGQSLTLIATANQGSEATYESGFVIDKFPISRPNLTFSTLTVSNMSPEDSSIYLCSAGDRWALNTEAFFGQGTRLTVV.